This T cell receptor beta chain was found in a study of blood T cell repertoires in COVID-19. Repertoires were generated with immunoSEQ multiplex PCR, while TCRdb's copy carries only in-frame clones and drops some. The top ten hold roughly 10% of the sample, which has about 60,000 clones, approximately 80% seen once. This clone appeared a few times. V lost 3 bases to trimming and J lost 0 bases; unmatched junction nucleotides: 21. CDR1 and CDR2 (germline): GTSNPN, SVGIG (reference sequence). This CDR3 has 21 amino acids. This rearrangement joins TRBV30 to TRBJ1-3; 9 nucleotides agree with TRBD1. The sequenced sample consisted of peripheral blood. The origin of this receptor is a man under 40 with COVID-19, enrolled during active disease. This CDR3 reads CAWRANPGQGKLGTSGNTIYF. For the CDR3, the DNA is TGTGCCTGGAGGGCAAACCCGGGACAGGGCAAGCTAGGGACCTCTGGAAACACCATATATTTT.